The 10 T cell receptor beta chains in this list originate from one sample, sequenced in a study of regulatory T cells in long-lasting Graves disease. Building of the TCR beta libraries involved iRepertoire HTBI primers and Arm-PCR of CDR3 regions. TCRdb reprocessed the multiplex PCR reads with MiXCR, giving one entry per CDR3 protein. The table has over 300,000 distinct CDR3 sequences, roughly a sixth seen once. The time point here: newly diagnosed GD, antithyroid drugs for less than 3 months. Following extraction of RNA from PBMCs, that RNA was used to make the TCR library. The input for sequencing was peripheral blood mononuclear cells (PBMCs), taken at new diagnosis, from a patient treated with antithyroid drugs. The receptors derive from a female donor with Graves disease.

This clonotype appeared many times. The chain couples TRBV27 to TRBJ2-7; 9 bases align to TRBD2. Germline CDR1 MNHEY, CDR2 SMNVEV (reference sequence). V was pared by 6 bases and J by 3 bases, with 9 bases of the junction left unmatched. This CDR3 spans 15 amino acids. The CDR3 spells CASSYAGTSIYEQYF. CDR3 DNA: TGTGCCAGCAGCTACGCCGGGACTAGCATCTACGAGCAGTACTTC.

A few counts support this clonotype. A read error likely explains this, since a far larger clone differs by one base. This chain links TRBV5-5 with TRBJ2-1, with 7 bases that match TRBD1. Germline CDR1 SGHKS, CDR2 YYEKEE (reference sequence). This CDR3 is built from 15 residues. DNA of the CDR3: TGTACCAGCAGCCGTCGGGACAGCTCCTACAATGAGCAGTTCTTC. It is translated as CTSSRRDSSYNEQFF.

This clonotype was found many times. The CDR3 region has the DNA TGTGCCAGCAGTGTTGGTAGCGGGAGTTGGAATGAGCAGTTCTTC. It encodes CASSVGSGSWNEQFF. This chain connects TRBV2 to TRBJ2-1, with TRBD2 matching 9 bases. CDR1 is SNHLY, CDR2 FYNNEI, per germline. Trimming at V came to 4 bases and at J to 7 bases, leaving 8 bases not matched to a gene. The CDR3 consists of 15 residues.

This clonotype was seen ten or more times. V and J are TRBV12-3 or TRBV12-4 and TRBJ2-7; either TRBD1 or TRBD2 may fit D (5 bases each). CDR3 length: 13 residues. V shed 4 bases and J shed 5 bases, with 12 bases lying between them. The CDR3 reads CASSSGTFNEQYF. The CDR3 DNA follows: TGTGCCAGCAGTTCCGGGACCTTCAACGAGCAGTACTTC.

The V call is TRBV12-3 or TRBV12-4, the J call TRBJ2-3; D call uncertain. The CDR3 contains 14 residues. V was trimmed by 0 bases and J by 7 bases, leaving 11 bases between them. The CDR3 DNA follows: TGTGCCAGCAGTTTAGCCGAGGTAAAAAATACGCAGTATTTT. Protein sequence: CASSLAEVKNTQYF.

This clonotype was detected ten times or more. V usage is TRBV20-1 and J usage is TRBJ2-7; 9 bases agree with TRBD1. CDR1 DFQATT and CDR2 SNEGSKA come from the germline V gene (reference sequence). The CDR3 has 15 amino acids. Trimming took 0 bases from V and 7 from J; bases not matched to a gene: 10. The CDR3 reads CSARDTNRGQREQYF. CDR3 nucleotide sequence: TGCAGTGCTAGAGATACTAACAGGGGGCAGCGAGAGCAGTACTTC.

In its sample, this clonotype was seen many times. The CDR3 spells CASSPGEGNYGYTF. In DNA form, the CDR3 reads TGTGCCAGCAGCCCAGGGGAGGGGAACTATGGCTACACCTTC. J is TRBJ1-2 and V is TRBV7-9, with D possibly being TRBD1 (6 bases). Deletions cut 5 bases from V and 2 bases from J, with 12 bases between. CDR1 SEHNR and CDR2 FQNEAQ come from the germline V gene (reference sequence). The CDR3 is 14 amino acids.

As concerns this clonotype: A single base separates this from a much larger clone, so it may be a read error. This CDR3 reads CAGSFRTGNEQYF. DNA for the CDR3: TGTGCCGGCAGTTTTCGGACAGGGAACGAGCAGTACTTC. The chain employs TRBV2 and TRBJ2-7; 8 bases are shared with TRBD1. Germline values: CDR1 SNHLY, CDR2 FYNNEI. CDR3 length: 13 amino acids.

The table lists this clonotype with a few counts. This may arise from a read error, as a much more abundant clone is one base away. The chain joins TRBV7-9 to TRBJ2-1, with D maybe TRBD2 (5 bases). From germline, CDR1 is SEHNR and CDR2 FQNEAQ (reference sequence). The V end lost 5 bases, the J end lost 10 bases, and 18 bases lay between the germline ends. This CDR3 has 14 residues. In nucleotides, the CDR3 is TGTGCCAGCAGCCGACCCGTAGGGAGAAACGAGCAGTTCTTC. The encoded protein is CASSRPVGRNEQFF.

This clonotype was seen only a few times. This chain connects TRBV4-1 to TRBJ1-3; D is perhaps TRBD1 (5 bases). The CDR3 is 15 residues long. Germline V gives CDR1 MGHRA, CDR2 YSYEKL. Trimming pared 3 bases from V and 5 bases from J, leaving 14 bases between. CDR3 coding DNA: TGCGCCAGCAGCCAGACAGTGAAACAGAGAAACACCATATATTTT. Protein: CASSQTVKQRNTIYF.